This passage covers 25 T cell receptor beta chains from one sample sequenced in a study of blood T cell repertoires in COVID-19 (dated by TCRdb to about 2020). Library preparation used the immunoSEQ multiplex PCR assay. In its TCRdb copy, this immuneACCESS table keeps in-frame sequences only and misses some clones. Where compared with another copy, unresolved V genes explain less than half of these, and the others have no known cause. The sample table holds some 320,000 clones, of which more than 75% were seen once. The top ten clonotypes cover 2.6% of the sample. The sample comprised PBMCs or T cells enriched from blood (not recorded which). The receptors were gathered from a man between 60 and 75 years old who had recovered from COVID-19.

The rearrangement joins TRBV7-3 to TRBJ1-2; 8 bases line up with TRBD1. V dropped 0 bases and J dropped 8; count of bases not matched to a gene: 2. Germline CDR1 and CDR2: SGHTA and FQGTGA. The CDR3 has 13 residues. The CDR3 nucleotides read TGTGCCAGCAGCTTAACCGGACAGGGAGGCTACACCTTC. This encodes CASSLTGQGGYTF.

The chain carries TRBV21-1 and TRBJ2-1; the DNA was not compared with TRBD1, the D call given in the table. TRBV21-1 is given as a pseudogene. This CDR3 comprises 15 residues. CDR3 in DNA: TGTGCCAGCAATTGGAGTGGGCGCGGACAGAATGAGCAGTTCTTC. Amino acids: CASNWSGRGQNEQFF.

The genes are TRBV3-1 (or the pseudogene TRBV3-2) and TRBJ1-4; D is uncertain. Trimming cost V 4 bases and J 13 bases, with 13 bases left between them. The V gene's germline CDR1 is LGHDT and CDR2 YNNKEL (reference sequence). The CDR3 spans 12 residues. This chain's CDR3 is CASSRPNGRLFF. CDR3 in DNA: TGTGCCAGCAGCCGCCCCAATGGGAGACTGTTTTTT.

The chain joins TRBV6-5 to TRBJ1-4, with unresolved D. V was pared by 7 bases and J by 4 bases, with 13 bases between. The length of the CDR3 is 14 residues. Germline V CDR1 and CDR2: MNHEY, SVGAGI. CDR3 protein: CASTFGRVNEKLFF. As DNA, the CDR3 is TGTGCCAGCACTTTCGGCCGGGTTAATGAAAAACTGTTTTTT.

J is TRBJ1-2 and V is TRBV7-6; 12 positions match TRBD1. With V trimmed by 0 bases and J by 8 bases, 7 bases remained unmatched. This CDR3 region has 16 residues. In germline, CDR1 is SGHVS, CDR2 FNYEAQ. As DNA, the CDR3 is TGTGCCAGCAGCTTAGCTGGGACAGGGGGCGTGTGGGGCTACACCTTC. Translated, it gives CASSLAGTGGVWGYTF. The full variable domain, completed using reference TRBV7-6 and TRBJ1-2, is GAGVSQSPRYKVTKRGQDVALRCDPISGHVSLYWYRQALGQGPEFLTYFNYEAQQDKSGLPNDRFSAERPEGSISTLTIQRTEQRDSAMYRCASSLAGTGGVWGYTFGSGTRLTVV.

This chain joins TRBV30 and TRBJ2-6; possibly TRBD1 for D (6 bases). Per germline, CDR1 GTSNPN and CDR2 SVGIG (reference sequence). The CDR3 is 16 residues long. V shed 3 bases and J shed 0 bases, with 12 bases lying between them. This CDR3 is CAWRDRGTSGANVLTF. CDR3 nucleotide sequence: TGTGCCTGGAGGGATAGGGGGACCTCTGGGGCCAACGTCCTGACTTTC.

The chain uses TRBV3-1 (or the pseudogene TRBV3-2) and TRBJ2-2, with D hard to call. The V gene lost 4 bases and the J gene lost 4 bases, with 4 bases spanning the gap. CDR1 and CDR2 (germline): LGHDT, YNNKEL (reference sequence). CDR3 length: 12 residues. The CDR3 is CASSPRTGELFF. CDR3 nucleotides: TGTGCCAGCAGCCCCCGCACCGGGGAGCTGTTTTTT.

A single count supports this clone. The CDR3 nucleotides are TGTGCCAGCAGCGTAGACGTTACAAACACCGGGGAGCTGTTTTTT. Residues: CASSVDVTNTGELFF. This rearrangement joins TRBV9 to TRBJ2-2; D gene unclear. Germline values: CDR1 SGDLS, CDR2 YYNGEE. The CDR3 extends over 15 amino acids. Deletions cut 0 bases from V and 2 bases from J, with 8 bases between.

J is TRBJ2-2 and V is TRBV7-9; TRBD2 matches 11 bases. Germline CDR1 SEHNR, CDR2 FQNEAQ (reference sequence). The J segment lost 4 bases and the V segment lost 3 bases, leaving 4 bases of the junction unmatched. This CDR3 comprises 16 residues. CDR3 nucleotide sequence: TGTGCCAGCAGCTTTGGGCTAGCGGGAGGCACCGGGGAGCTGTTTTTT. Translation: CASSFGLAGGTGELFF.

The rearrangement uses TRBV6-1 and TRBJ1-2, with D perhaps matching TRBD1 (6 bases). Looked up from germline, CDR1 is MNHNS and CDR2 is SASEGT. CDR3 length: 15 amino acids. Trimming took 1 base from V and 2 from J, leaving 11 bases between them. The CDR3 DNA follows: TGTGCCAGCAGTGAAGTTCTACAGGGCAACTATGGCTACACCTTC. Translated, it gives CASSEVLQGNYGYTF.

The genes are TRBV3-1 (or the pseudogene TRBV3-2) and TRBJ1-2; D gene ambiguous. The CDR3 covers 12 residues. V lost 4 bases to trimming and J lost 8 bases, with 11 bases between them. The germline V gene encodes CDR1 LGHDT and CDR2 YNNKEL (reference sequence). The CDR3 region has the DNA TGTGCCAGCAGCCCGGGCCCGGGAGGCTACACCTTC. Translating gives CASSPGPGGYTF.

The chain is built from TRBV6-6 and TRBJ2-1, with D hard to call. The length of the CDR3 is 11 residues. V lost 5 bases and J 16 bases, leaving 15 bases between the germline ends. Germline CDR1 reads MNHNY; CDR2 reads SVGAGI (reference sequence). The CDR3 sequence: CASSGQAASFF. For the CDR3, the DNA is TGTGCCAGCAGTGGTCAGGCTGCAAGCTTCTTC.

This chain joins TRBV11-1 and TRBJ2-2, with 11 bases lining up with TRBD2. V lost 2 bases, J lost 7 bases, and 3 bases stayed unmatched. This CDR3 has 15 residues. Germline V lookup: CDR1 SGHAT, CDR2 FQDESV (reference sequence). The DNA of the CDR3 is TGTGCCAGCAGCTTAACTAGCGGGGGACACGGGGAGCTGTTTTTT. This codes for CASSLTSGGHGELFF. The full variable domain, in which reference TRBV11-1 and TRBJ2-2 provide the parts outside the CDR3, is EAEVAQSPRYKITEKSQAVAFWCDPISGHATLYWYRQILGQGPELLVQFQDESVVDDSQLPKDRFSAERLKGVDSTLKIQPAELGDSAMYLCASSLTSGGHGELFFGEGSRLTVL.

The J gene is TRBJ1-3, the V gene TRBV5-3; TRBD1 might be the D (6 bases). TRBV5-3 is annotated as an ORF whose role is uncertain. V lost 0 bases and J lost 7, with 17 bases in between. This CDR3 region has 16 residues. The DNA of the CDR3 is TGTGCCAGAAGCTTGGAGTTGCACAGGGTAGTGAACACCATATATTTT. It codes for CARSLELHRVVNTIYF.

This chain joins TRBV30 and TRBJ2-2, with D tentatively TRBD2 (6 bases). V dropped 3 bases and J dropped 4 bases, with 15 bases sitting between them. CDR1 GTSNPN and CDR2 SVGIG come from the germline V gene (reference sequence). The CDR3 has 15 residues. This CDR3 is CAWRRRGVGTGELFF. The CDR3 DNA sequence: TGTGCCTGGAGAAGGAGGGGTGTTGGCACCGGGGAGCTGTTTTTT. Combining the CDR3 with reference TRBV30 and TRBJ2-2 gives the whole variable domain SQTIHQWPATLVQPVGSPLSLECTVEGTSNPNLYWYRQAAGRGLQLLFYSVGIGQISSEVPQNLSASRPQDRQFILSSKKLLLSDSGFYLCAWRRRGVGTGELFFGEGSRLTVL.

This clone has only a few counts. Written as DNA, the CDR3 is TGTGCCAGCAGCTTGCGACAGGGCGCTGAAGCTTTCTTT. Protein: CASSLRQGAEAFF. The rearrangement links TRBV7-9 to TRBJ1-1, with 7 bases matching TRBD1. V shed 3 bases, J shed 6 bases, and the junction held 4 bases outside the gene matches. CDR3 length equals 13 residues. Germline CDR1 SEHNR, CDR2 FQNEAQ (reference sequence).

The chain employs TRBV11-2 and TRBJ2-2; 11 bases map to TRBD2. Looked up from germline, CDR1 is SGHAT and CDR2 is FQNNGV. Germline trimming cut 5 bases from V and 7 bases from J; bases unmatched to any gene: 12. The CDR3 has 17 residues. The CDR3 DNA reads as TGTGCCAGCAGCCCCGGGGGTAGCGGGAGGGCCCACGGGGAGCTGTTTTTT. Translating it yields CASSPGGSGRAHGELFF.

V and J are TRBV7-2 and TRBJ1-1, with D unresolved. Germline V gene sequence: CDR1 SGHTA, CDR2 FQGNSA. The CDR3 runs 13 residues. V lost 1 base and J lost 6, with 9 bases in between. CDR3 residues: CASSLVAGAEAFF. The CDR3 nucleotides read TGTGCCAGCAGCTTAGTAGCGGGAGCTGAAGCTTTCTTT.

This clone was seen once. The chain is built from TRBV5-5 and TRBJ1-1, with 9 bases identical to TRBD1. The length of the CDR3 is 16 residues. Germline CDR1 reads SGHKS; CDR2 reads YYEKEE (reference sequence). Trimming removed 2 bases from V and 4 bases from J; junction bases left unmatched: 9. DNA for the CDR3: TGTGCCAGCAGCTTAACAGGGGGCGTAAGGGCCACTGAAGCTTTCTTT. This gives the protein CASSLTGGVRATEAFF.

In DNA, the CDR3 is TGTGCCAGCATACGGACAACTGGAGACTATGGCTACACCTTC. This sequence encodes CASIRTTGDYGYTF. V is TRBV2 and J is TRBJ1-2, with D maybe TRBD1 (5 bases). This CDR3 is 14 amino acids long. The V end lost 7 bases, the J end lost 3 bases, and 15 bases lay between the germline ends. Germline V gives CDR1 SNHLY, CDR2 FYNNEI.

A single count supports this clone. V is TRBV9 and J is TRBJ2-1, with a weak D call TRBD2 (6 bases). The germline CDR1 and CDR2 sequences are SGDLS and YYNGEE. This CDR3 spans 16 amino acids. V lost 3 bases, J lost 4 bases, and 17 bases lay in between. In DNA form, the CDR3 reads TGTGCCAGCAGCGCCGGAGGGCCTTCCCCATACAATGAGCAGTTCTTC. Protein product: CASSAGGPSPYNEQFF.

This chain connects TRBV18 to TRBJ1-5; 8 bases match TRBD1. The CDR3 totals 17 residues. The V gene's germline CDR1 is KGHSH and CDR2 LQKENI. J gave up 1 base and V 1 base, and 6 bases lay outside the gene matches. The CDR3 nucleotides are TGTGCCAGCTCACCACTCGGACAGGGAGGAAGCAATCAGCCCCAGCATTTT. It translates to CASSPLGQGGSNQPQHF.

The V gene is TRBV7-9, the J gene TRBJ2-3, with TRBD2 identical over 7 bases. With 5 bases clipped from V and 2 bases from J, the junction kept 16 bases outside the gene matches. The CDR3 totals 18 residues. CDR1 and CDR2 from the germline V gene are SEHNR and FQNEAQ (reference sequence). The CDR3 is CASSSSLFTSADTDTQYF. In DNA, the CDR3 is TGTGCCAGCAGCAGCAGCCTCTTCACTAGCGCCGACACAGATACGCAGTATTTT.

About this clone: Within the sample, other DNA sequences also encode this same CDR3. The chain couples TRBV5-1 to TRBJ2-3, with D possibly TRBD2 on 5 matching bases. The V end lost 0 bases, the J end lost 3 bases, and 8 bases lay between the germline ends. The germline CDR1 and CDR2 sequences are SGHRS and YFSETQ. The CDR3 sequence is 14 residues long. CDR3 residues: CASSLAEGTDTQYF. DNA for the CDR3: TGCGCCAGCAGCTTGGCCGAGGGAACAGATACGCAGTATTTT.

CDR3 bases: TGTGCCAGCAGTGAAGCGCCAGGCATTAACACCGGGGAGCTGTTTTTT. Encoded protein: CASSEAPGINTGELFF. The genes are TRBV6-1 and TRBJ2-2; D unclear. The CDR3 loop spans 16 amino acids. Germline CDR1 and CDR2: MNHNS and SASEGT. Deletions cut 0 bases from V and 2 bases from J, with 10 bases between.